One and the same sample provided the 29 T cell receptor beta chains below, sequenced in a study of T cell responses to AZD1222 COVID-19 vaccine. The assay was immunoSEQ multiplex PCR, and TCRdb's table has in-frame clones only and misses some. This sample has approximately 110,000 clones, with 88% found just once. Material: peripheral blood, obtained on day 0 of AZD1222 vaccination. These receptors came from an adult in good health.

About this clone: At one end the junction does not follow the germline gene, possibly because of a read error. The CDR3 region has the DNA TGTGCCAGCAGTCAAGCTTCACAGAGGAGGCAATGGGGCTACACCTTC. It encodes CASSQASQRRQWGYTF. The V and J genes are TRBV6-1 and TRBJ1-2; D remains ambiguous. Germline-derived CDR1 and CDR2 are MNHNS and SASEGT. This CDR3 spans 16 amino acids.

The V and J genes are TRBV5-1 and TRBJ1-3, with D possibly being TRBD1 (5 bases). The CDR3 spans 16 residues. V shed 0 bases and J shed 1 base, with 11 bases lying between them. Germline lookup yields CDR1 SGHRS and CDR2 YFSETQ. The CDR3, as DNA: TGCGCCAGCAGCTTGGACTTCCAGGGATCTGGAAACACCATATATTTT. Translating gives CASSLDFQGSGNTIYF.

This clone was counted between two and nine times. The chain joins TRBV11-3 to TRBJ2-2; possibly TRBD1 for D (5 bases). Trimming pared 6 bases from V and 2 bases from J, leaving 19 bases between. This CDR3 contains 17 residues. Per the germline V gene, CDR1 is SGHNT and CDR2 is YENEEA. The CDR3 loop reads CASRASSGQYNTGELFF. The CDR3 DNA follows: TGTGCCAGCAGAGCTAGTTCTGGACAATATAACACCGGGGAGCTGTTTTTT.

The CDR3 is CATGPENGYTF. In nucleotides, the CDR3 is TGTGCCACCGGCCCTGAGAATGGCTACACCTTC. The J gene is TRBJ1-2, the V gene TRBV2; D unclear. Trimming left V 10 bases short and J 6 bases short, with 12 bases between. This CDR3 is built from 11 residues. CDR1 SNHLY and CDR2 FYNNEI come from the germline V gene.

The chain recombines TRBV5-1 with TRBJ2-3, with 10 bases aligning to TRBD2. The germline V gene encodes CDR1 SGHRS and CDR2 YFSETQ. V shed 4 bases and J 2 bases; nucleotides not matched to a gene: 7. The length of the CDR3 is 16 residues. The CDR3 protein is CASSPPLAGATDTQYF. DNA of the CDR3: TGCGCCAGCAGCCCCCCTCTAGCGGGAGCCACAGATACGCAGTATTTT.

This chain connects TRBV4-1 to TRBJ2-7; 7 bases are shared with TRBD1. CDR1 is MGHRA, CDR2 YSYEKL, per germline. The CDR3 is 16 amino acids. J was trimmed by 2 bases and V by 1 base; bases with no gene match: 8. The CDR3 spells CASSQVRPGQTYEQYF. As DNA, the CDR3 is TGCGCCAGCAGCCAAGTCCGTCCGGGACAGACCTACGAGCAGTACTTC.

The chain links TRBV4-1 to TRBJ2-7, with no clear D. The CDR3 has 13 amino acids. Germline CDR1 MGHRA, CDR2 YSYEKL. Trimming stripped 6 bases from V and 6 bases from J, with 15 bases between. CDR3 sequence (DNA): TGCGCCAGCAGATCAGGTGGAGAGCTCGAGCAGTACTTC. This gives the protein CASRSGGELEQYF.

A single count supports this clone. The chain links TRBV27 to TRBJ2-2, with 7 bases aligning to TRBD1. Germline V gene lookup returns CDR1 MNHEY and CDR2 SMNVEV (reference sequence). J lost 1 base, V lost 2 bases, and 1 base had no gene match. The CDR3 has 15 amino acids. The CDR3 DNA sequence: TGTGCCAGCAGTTTACACAGGGGGAACACCGGGGAGCTGTTTTTT. Its protein product is CASSLHRGNTGELFF.

The chain carries TRBV11-1 and TRBJ2-1; 13 bases line up with TRBD2. V trimming: 6 bases; J trimming: 8 bases; junction bases outside the gene matches: 7. CDR1 is SGHAT, CDR2 FQDESV, per germline (reference sequence). The CDR3 totals 15 residues. CDR3 coding DNA: TGTGCCAGCAGTATTGGGACTAGCGGGAATGATGAGCAGTTCTTC. Translated: CASSIGTSGNDEQFF.

This sequence joins TRBV13 and TRBJ2-4; TRBD2 matches 7 bases. This CDR3 has 15 residues. Germline V lookup: CDR1 PRHDT, CDR2 FYEKMQ (reference sequence). The V and J ends lost 3 bases and 11 bases, in that order; junction bases with no gene match: 13. This CDR3 reads CASSLGGDASHLQYF. CDR3 coding DNA: TGTGCCAGCAGCTTGGGAGGGGACGCTAGCCACCTTCAGTACTTC.

V and J are TRBV30 and TRBJ2-5; possibly TRBD1 for D (6 bases). The CDR3 sequence is 18 residues long. Germline V gives CDR1 GTSNPN, CDR2 SVGIG (reference sequence). Trimming shortened V by 1 base and J by 3 bases, and 24 bases separated the two germline ends. CDR3 in DNA: TGTGCCTGGAGTGCCCCCTTTCCGGGCAGGGGACCTAAAGAGACCCAGTACTTC. This translates into CAWSAPFPGRGPKETQYF.

This rearrangement joins TRBV5-1 to TRBJ1-2, with D tentatively TRBD1 (5 bases). Trimming removed 0 bases from V and 1 base from J, with 10 bases in between. The V gene's germline CDR1 is SGHRS and CDR2 YFSETQ. This CDR3 is 15 amino acids long. The CDR3 region is CASSLDGTDNYGYTF. As DNA, the CDR3 is TGCGCCAGCAGCTTGGATGGGACGGATAACTATGGCTACACCTTC.

The rearrangement joins TRBV3-1 (or the pseudogene TRBV3-2) to TRBJ2-3; no clear D gene. The length of the CDR3 is 13 residues. V shed 1 base and J shed 3 bases, with 5 bases lying between them. Germline assignment: CDR1 LGHDT and CDR2 YNNKEL (reference sequence). The CDR3 region has the DNA TGTGCCAGCAGCCAAGGTGGGACAGATACGCAGTATTTT. Amino acids: CASSQGGTDTQYF.

The rearrangement uses TRBV27 and TRBJ2-5, with 8 positions matching TRBD2. The trim removed 8 bases at V and 5 bases at J, leaving 10 bases unmatched. Germline loops: CDR1 MNHEY, CDR2 SMNVEV (reference sequence). The CDR3 consists of 14 residues. The CDR3 region is CASGTLAGSETQYF. The CDR3, as DNA: TGTGCCAGCGGGACGCTAGCGGGCTCCGAGACCCAGTACTTC.

V gene TRBV6-5 combines with J gene TRBJ2-5; a weak D match, TRBD2 (5 bases). Trimming shortened V by 7 bases and J by 4 bases, and 19 bases separated the two germline ends. The CDR3 runs to 15 residues. Per germline, CDR1 MNHEY and CDR2 SVGAGI. CDR3 nucleotide sequence: TGTGCCAGCACCAACCCCGGGATCCGGGGAGAGACCCAGTACTTC. This codes for CASTNPGIRGETQYF.

V gene TRBV13 combines with J gene TRBJ2-3; TRBD2 matches at 10 bases. V dropped 0 bases and J dropped 4; count of bases not matched to a gene: 4. The CDR3 extends over 16 amino acids. CDR1 and CDR2 from the germline V gene are PRHDT and FYEKMQ (reference sequence). The CDR3 sequence: CASSLGTSGLPDTQYF. CDR3 DNA: TGTGCCAGCAGCTTAGGGACTAGCGGGCTTCCAGATACGCAGTATTTT.

This rearrangement joins TRBV14 to TRBJ2-7; D possibly matches TRBD1 or TRBD2 (5 bases each). V was clipped by 3 bases and J by 0 bases, with 12 bases between them. The CDR3 is 15 residues long. The germline V gene encodes CDR1 SGHDN and CDR2 FVKESK. The CDR3 DNA follows: TGTGCCAGCAGCCAGAGGGCAGGGACCTCCTACGAGCAGTACTTC. Amino acids: CASSQRAGTSYEQYF. Filled out from reference TRBV14 and TRBJ2-7, the complete variable domain reads EAGVTQFPSHSVIEKGQTVTLRCDPISGHDNLYWYRRVMGKEIKFLLHFVKESKQDESGMPNNRFLAERTGGTYSTLKVQPAELEDSGVYFCASSQRAGTSYEQYFGPGTRLTVT.

V gene TRBV7-2 combines with J gene TRBJ1-2; tentative D call: TRBD1 (5 bases). The CDR3 runs to 14 residues. Germline CDR1 and CDR2: SGHTA and FQGNSA. V was shortened by 1 base and J by 7 bases, with 13 bases between the two germline ends. CDR3 loop: CASSLGSGGTGYTF. The CDR3 region has the DNA TGTGCCAGCAGCTTAGGATCCGGGGGAACTGGCTACACCTTC.

The chain is built from TRBV2 and TRBJ1-5; 7 bases agree with TRBD1. J was trimmed by 5 bases and V by 6 bases; bases with no gene match: 4. The V gene's germline CDR1 is SNHLY and CDR2 FYNNEI. The CDR3 sequence is 13 residues long. The CDR3 sequence is CASRVGQDQPQHF. In DNA, the CDR3 is TGTGCCAGCAGAGTCGGACAGGATCAGCCCCAGCATTTT. Supplemented by reference TRBV2 and TRBJ1-5, the full variable domain reads EPEVTQTPSHQVTQMGQEVILRCVPISNHLYFYWYRQILGQKVEFLVSFYNNEISEKSEIFDDQFSVERPDGSNFTLKIRSTKLEDSAMYFCASRVGQDQPQHFGDGTRLSIL.

The chain has TRBV9 and TRBJ1-2; TRBD1 matches 8 bases. The V gene end was trimmed by 3 bases and the J gene end by 5 bases; junction bases not matched to a gene: 3. The CDR3 consists of 13 residues. In germline, CDR1 is SGDLS, CDR2 YYNGEE. CDR3 nucleotides: TGTGCCAGCAGCGCCGGGACAGGTTATGGCTACACCTTC. As protein: CASSAGTGYGYTF.

V and J are TRBV5-5 and TRBJ1-6; no reliable D call. Per the germline V gene, CDR1 is SGHKS and CDR2 is YYEKEE (reference sequence). The CDR3 is made up of 14 amino acids. The ends were cut back, 3 bases at V and 7 bases at J, with 11 bases in the middle. In DNA form, the CDR3 reads TGTGCCAGCAGCTCAGACGTATTAAATTCACCCCTCCACTTT. This translates into CASSSDVLNSPLHF.

The rearrangement joins TRBV5-4 to TRBJ2-3, with 8 bases that match TRBD2. From germline, CDR1 is SGHNT and CDR2 YYREEE (reference sequence). Trimming took 3 bases from V and 4 from J; bases not matched to a gene: 13. This CDR3 comprises 17 residues. CDR3 in DNA: TGTGCCAGCAGCTCCCAACAGCGGGAGAGGGGCGCAGATACGCAGTATTTT. It codes for CASSSQQRERGADTQYF.

This clone was observed a handful of times. The CDR3 loop reads CASSQAPGNTIYF. The CDR3 nucleotides are TGCGCCAGCAGCCAAGCCCCTGGAAACACCATATATTTT. V gene TRBV4-3 combines with J gene TRBJ1-3; D not resolved. This CDR3 is 13 amino acids long. The V and J ends lost 1 base and 2 bases respectively, with 3 bases between them. Germline V gene sequence: CDR1 LGHNA, CDR2 YSLEER.

The V call is TRBV24-1, the J call TRBJ2-2; 9 nucleotides agree with TRBD2. The CDR3 is 16 amino acids. In germline, CDR1 is KGHDR, CDR2 SFDVKD. The junction had 11 bases not matched to a gene; V was cut back by 6 bases and J by 7 bases. The CDR3 DNA sequence: TGTGCCACCAGTTCAGTGTTCGGGACTAGCCTCGGGGAGCTGTTTTTT. Translation gives CATSSVFGTSLGELFF.

This sequence joins TRBV27 and TRBJ2-7; TRBD1 or TRBD2 may be the D gene (5 bases each). Germline values: CDR1 MNHEY, CDR2 SMNVEV (reference sequence). The CDR3 contains 15 residues. V lost 0 bases, J lost 3 bases, and 12 bases lay in between. The CDR3 sequence: CASSLSPGRHYEQYF. CDR3 nucleotide sequence: TGTGCCAGCAGTTTATCCCCGGGACGGCACTACGAGCAGTACTTC.

The chain couples TRBV13 to TRBJ1-6; D uncertain. V lost 0 bases and J lost 10, with 13 bases in between. The V gene's germline CDR1 is PRHDT and CDR2 FYEKMQ (reference sequence). The CDR3 has 15 residues. The CDR3 protein is CASSLGLGRNSPLHF. CDR3 nucleotide sequence: TGTGCCAGCAGCTTAGGCCTGGGGAGAAACTCACCCCTCCACTTT. The whole variable domain, remainder taken from reference TRBV13 and TRBJ1-6, is AAGVIQSPRHLIKEKRETATLKCYPIPRHDTVYWYQQGPGQDPQFLISFYEKMQSDKGSIPDRFSAQQFSDYHSELNMSSLELGDSALYFCASSLGLGRNSPLHFGNGTRLTVT.

The V and J genes are TRBV5-1 and TRBJ1-6; tentative D call: TRBD1 (5 bases). The CDR3 is 14 amino acids. V lost 4 bases to trimming and J lost 10 bases, with 15 bases between them. Germline CDR1 and CDR2: SGHRS and YFSETQ. The CDR3 nucleotides are TGCGCCAGCAGCCCTGGGGGTGCGAGATCACCCCTCCACTTT. Residues: CASSPGGARSPLHF.

V is TRBV27 and J is TRBJ2-2; no firm D call. The CDR3 has 16 amino acids. Germline V gene data show CDR1 as MNHEY and CDR2 as SMNVEV (reference sequence). The V gene lost 2 bases and the J gene lost 1 base, with 11 bases spanning the gap. The CDR3 spells CASSLNLGLNTGELFF. The CDR3, as DNA: TGTGCCAGCAGTTTAAACCTGGGTTTGAACACCGGGGAGCTGTTTTTT.

The table lists this clone with a count of one. This rearrangement joins TRBV10-3 to TRBJ1-2; 7 bases agree with TRBD1. The CDR3 covers 16 residues. CDR1 and CDR2 from the germline V gene are ENHRY and SYGVKD. V lost 0 bases to trimming and J lost 7 bases; unmatched junction nucleotides: 11. CDR3 coding DNA: TGTGCCATCAGTGAGTCGCCGGGACAGAGGGTAGGTGGCTACACCTTC. It codes for CAISESPGQRVGGYTF.